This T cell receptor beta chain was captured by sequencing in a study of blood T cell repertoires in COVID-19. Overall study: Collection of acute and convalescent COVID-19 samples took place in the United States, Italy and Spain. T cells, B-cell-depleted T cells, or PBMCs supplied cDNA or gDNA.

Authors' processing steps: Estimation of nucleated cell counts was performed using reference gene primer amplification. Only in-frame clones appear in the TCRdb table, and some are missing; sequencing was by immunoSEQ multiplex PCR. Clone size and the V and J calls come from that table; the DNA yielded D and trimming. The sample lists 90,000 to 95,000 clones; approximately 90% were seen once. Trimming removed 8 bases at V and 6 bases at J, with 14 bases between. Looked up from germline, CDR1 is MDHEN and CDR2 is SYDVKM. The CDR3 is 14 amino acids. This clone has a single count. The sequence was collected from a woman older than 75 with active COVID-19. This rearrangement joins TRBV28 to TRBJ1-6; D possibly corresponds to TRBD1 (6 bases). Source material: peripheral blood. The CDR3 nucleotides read TGTGCCAGCCGATACAGGGACCCTAATTCACCCCTCCACTTT. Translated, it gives CASRYRDPNSPLHF.